These 18 T cell receptor beta chains share one sample of origin, sequenced in a study of blood T cell repertoires in COVID-19. Measured with immunoSEQ multiplex PCR; TCRdb has only the in-frame clones, and not every one. The sample has 180,000 or so clones, about 81% seen once. The sample consisted of peripheral blood. Every receptor here comes from a woman in her 70s with acute or convalescent COVID-19.

This chain connects TRBV5-1 to TRBJ2-7; D may be TRBD2 (6 bases). The V and J ends lost 3 bases and 5 bases respectively, with 15 bases between them. Germline CDR1 is SGHRS and CDR2 is YFSETQ. This CDR3 has 14 amino acids. This chain's CDR3 is CASSSGLPRNEQYF. In DNA, the CDR3 is TGCGCCAGCAGCTCGGGACTCCCGCGGAACGAGCAGTACTTC.

The V and J genes are TRBV4-1 and TRBJ1-1; TRBD1 matches 9 bases. Germline CDR1 reads MGHRA; CDR2 reads YSYEKL. The CDR3 consists of 17 residues. Unmatched junction bases numbered 9, after V lost 3 bases and J lost 1 base. CDR3 in DNA: TGCGCCAGCAGCCAGGCTAAACAGGGGGCCAGGAACACTGAAGCTTTCTTT. It translates to CASSQAKQGARNTEAFF.

For the CDR3, the DNA is TGTGCCAGCAGTAGGGACAGCCGAGAGACCCAGTACTTC. It encodes CASSRDSRETQYF. This chain joins TRBV6-5 and TRBJ2-5, with TRBD1 matching over 7 bases. Germline CDR1 is MNHEY and CDR2 is SVGAGI. The CDR3 is made up of 13 amino acids. Trimming removed 5 bases from V and 4 bases from J; junction bases left unmatched: 4.

The chain links TRBV7-2 to TRBJ1-2; 9 nucleotides align to TRBD1. V trimming: 4 bases; J trimming: 5 bases; junction bases outside the gene matches: 2. The CDR3 is made up of 13 amino acids. Germline V CDR1 and CDR2: SGHTA, FQGNSA. In DNA, the CDR3 is TGTGCCAGCAGCTGGACAGGGGAGTATGGCTACACCTTC. Its protein is CASSWTGEYGYTF.

V gene TRBV5-6 combines with J gene TRBJ1-2; D is possibly TRBD1 (5 bases). Germline CDR1 and CDR2: SGHDT and YYEEEE. The germline V and J ends were trimmed by 0 bases and 2 bases, with 14 bases remaining between them. The CDR3 runs to 16 residues. The CDR3 region is CASSLAVTVENYGYTF. The CDR3, as DNA: TGTGCCAGCAGCTTGGCGGTGACAGTAGAAAACTATGGCTACACCTTC.

V usage is TRBV20-1 and J usage is TRBJ2-7, with D hard to call. The length of the CDR3 is 14 residues. Per the germline V gene, CDR1 is DFQATT and CDR2 is SNEGSKA (reference sequence). V lost 3 bases, J lost 4 bases, and 16 bases lay in between. The CDR3 reads CSASPNPNQYEQYF. The CDR3 bases are TGCAGTGCTAGTCCGAATCCCAACCAGTACGAGCAGTACTTC.

This chain links TRBV5-4 with TRBJ2-7; 12 nucleotides agree with TRBD2. The ends lost 2 bases at V and 1 base at J; junction bases unmatched: 7. Germline-derived CDR1 and CDR2 are SGHNT and YYREEE (reference sequence). CDR3 length: 17 amino acids. CDR3 region: CASSLWSGTSGSYEQYF. As DNA, the CDR3 is TGTGCCAGCAGCTTATGGTCCGGGACTAGCGGGTCCTACGAGCAGTACTTC. Full variable domain (rest looked up from reference TRBV5-4 and TRBJ2-7): ETGVTQSPTHLIKTRGQQVTLRCSSQSGHNTVSWYQQALGQGPQFIFQYYREEENGRGNFPPRFSGLQFPNYSSELNVNALELDDSALYLCASSLWSGTSGSYEQYFGPGTRLTVT.

The V gene is TRBV5-1, the J gene TRBJ2-7; D is possibly TRBD1 (6 bases). Trimming stripped 0 bases from V and 6 bases from J, with 16 bases between. The CDR3 length is 15 residues. Looked up from germline, CDR1 is SGHRS and CDR2 is YFSETQ. The CDR3 DNA reads as TGCGCCAGCAGCTTGGGGTGGGACACCTTCCCCGAGCAGTACTTC. As protein: CASSLGWDTFPEQYF. The whole variable domain, filled in from reference TRBV5-1 and TRBJ2-7, reads KAGVTQTPRYLIKTRGQQVTLSCSPISGHRSVSWYQQTPGQGLQFLFEYFSETQRNKGNFPGRFSGRQFSNSRSEMNVSTLELGDSALYLCASSLGWDTFPEQYFGPGTRLTVT.

The chain combines TRBV5-6 with TRBJ1-6; D unclear. The CDR3 is 14 residues long. V was cut by 0 bases and J by 7 bases, with 8 bases left in between. Germline V gene lookup returns CDR1 SGHDT and CDR2 YYEEEE. DNA for the CDR3: TGTGCCAGCAGCTTGGGGGAGAGAAATTCACCCCTCCACTTT. Protein: CASSLGERNSPLHF.

This rearrangement joins TRBV7-2 to TRBJ1-2, with D possibly TRBD1 on 5 matching bases. Trimming pared 1 base from V and 4 bases from J, leaving 13 bases between. Per the germline V gene, CDR1 is SGHTA and CDR2 is FQGNSA. The CDR3 has 15 amino acids. This chain's CDR3 is CASSLEAGLGYGYTF. For the CDR3, the DNA is TGTGCCAGCAGCTTAGAGGCGGGGCTAGGCTATGGCTACACCTTC.

The chain employs TRBV15 and TRBJ1-1, with D possibly matching TRBD1 (5 bases). The V gene lost 2 bases and the J gene lost 5 bases, with 12 bases spanning the gap. The CDR3 is made up of 14 amino acids. Germline CDR1 reads LNHNV; CDR2 reads YYDKDF (reference sequence). The CDR3 nucleotides read TGTGCCACCAGCAGAAACCAGGGAGGAACTGAAGCTTTCTTT. This sequence encodes CATSRNQGGTEAFF.

This chain links TRBV4-3 with TRBJ2-3; D gene ambiguous. Trimming removed 0 bases at V and 0 bases at J, with 7 bases between. Germline values: CDR1 LGHNA, CDR2 YSLEER. This CDR3 spans 15 amino acids. This chain's CDR3 is CASSQEGVSTDTQYF. CDR3 nucleotide sequence: TGCGCCAGCAGCCAAGAGGGCGTTAGCACAGATACGCAGTATTTT.

The chain couples TRBV6-2 or TRBV6-3 to TRBJ1-1; unclear D gene. The V gene lost 1 base and the J gene lost 5 bases, with 11 bases spanning the gap. Germline CDR1 and CDR2: MNHEY and SVGEGT. The CDR3 sequence is 14 residues long. CDR3 loop: CASSYYVLSTEAFF. The CDR3 DNA reads TGTGCCAGCAGTTACTATGTCCTCTCGACTGAAGCTTTCTTT.

Note on this clone: One junction end does not reproduce the germline sequence, and a read error may be involved. The chain has TRBV4-1 and TRBJ1-2; D is ambiguous. Germline V lookup: CDR1 MGHRA, CDR2 YSYEKL. The CDR3 extends over 15 amino acids. The CDR3 DNA follows: TGCGCCAGCAGCCAAGGGCGACGGGGAGACTACGGCTACACCTTC. The encoded protein is CASSQGRRGDYGYTF.

This clone occurred a few times. The chain employs TRBV3-1 (or the pseudogene TRBV3-2) and TRBJ2-7, with D maybe TRBD1 (6 bases). CDR1 and CDR2 from the germline V gene are LGHDT and YNNKEL (reference sequence). The CDR3 length is 17 residues. V was shortened by 1 base and J by 3 bases, with 19 bases between the two germline ends. The CDR3 region has the DNA TGTGCCAGCAGCCAAGTCCCTCCCTCCGGGACACTCTACGAGCAGTACTTC. Translated, it gives CASSQVPPSGTLYEQYF.

The chain couples TRBV4-3 to TRBJ1-3, with 11 bases fitting TRBD1. This CDR3 has 15 residues. With V trimmed by 1 base and J by 7 bases, 3 bases remained unmatched. Germline loops: CDR1 LGHNA, CDR2 YSLEER. The CDR3 nucleotides are TGCGCCAGCAGCCAAGGGACAGGGGGCATGAACACCATATATTTT. It codes for CASSQGTGGMNTIYF.

V gene TRBV18 combines with J gene TRBJ1-4; D gene ambiguous. The germline CDR1 and CDR2 sequences are KGHSH and LQKENI. The CDR3 spans 15 residues. The V end was cut by 1 base, the J end by 3 bases, with 9 bases between. This CDR3 reads CASSPRMGPNEKLFF. The CDR3 nucleotides are TGTGCCAGCTCACCACGGATGGGCCCTAATGAAAAACTGTTTTTT.

This clone has only a few counts. The chain employs TRBV2 and TRBJ1-1, with D possibly matching TRBD1 (5 bases). The CDR3 consists of 13 residues. The germline CDR1 and CDR2 sequences are SNHLY and FYNNEI. V was pared by 1 base and J by 6 bases, with 9 bases between. This CDR3 is CASSEEGVSEAFF. CDR3 nucleotides: TGTGCCAGCAGTGAAGAAGGGGTGTCTGAAGCTTTCTTT.